This TCR beta chain was sequenced for a study of cytomegalovirus exposure and HLA in healthy donors. 13 Jbeta primers and 60 Vbeta primers were used for the PCR. Libraries were prepared by immunoSEQ multiplex PCR; TCRdb keeps only in-frame clonotypes and omits some of them. Of over 150,000 clones in the sample, around three quarters are singletons; the top ten hold more than 3.5%. Healthy bone marrow donors made up the donors. V lost 1 base and J lost 2, with 9 bases in between. Germline CDR1 is SGHAT and CDR2 is FQNNGV. The CDR3 totals 14 residues. The rearrangement joins TRBV11-2 to TRBJ2-7, with a possible D match to TRBD2 (6 bases). The sequenced sample was PBMCs. The sequence was obtained from a man aged 25 to 40 in good health and CMV-seropositive. In nucleotides, the CDR3 is TGTGCCAGCAGCTTAGCCGCGGGGCCCTACGAGCAGTACTTC. Protein product: CASSLAAGPYEQYF.